The entry below describes one TCR beta chain. Its antigen is currently not known. No quality values exist for individual bases; no much larger clone is one base distant. The patients had resection in Japan or China between about 2013 and 2018. Two lung cancer pathologists independently reviewed H&E slides to confirm the histologic diagnosis of every case. For nucleic acid extraction, premalignant or tumor cells were enriched by macro-dissection following pathologic assessment. FFPE tissue was used for DNA isolation with the AllPrep DNA/RNA FFPE Kit. This sample stems from a study of immune evolution from preneoplasia to lung adenocarcinoma (dated by TCRdb to about 2021). A note on the overall study: No AAH lesions showed HLA loss of heterozygosity, compared with 7% of AIS, more than 13% of MIA and around a third of ADC lesions. The sample size was set by how many specimens were available, not by a prior power calculation. POLYSOLVER was used to infer Class I HLA alleles from exome data, while LOHHLA was used to detect allele-specific HLA loss. The immune data were integrated with whole exome sequencing and methylation data obtained from the same cohort of nodules. It was reported in the study that under 110 samples were used for TCR sequencing. The overall cohort comprised approximately 53 patients with pulmonary nodules who underwent surgical resection. The study profiled immune contexture across lung adenocarcinoma precursors and invasive adenocarcinoma using immune gene expression, TCR sequencing and multiplex immunofluorescence. TCR sequencing data came from 45 to 60 patients. Resected precursor lesions (AAH, AIS, MIA) and invasive adenocarcinomas were compared against paired morphologically normal lung tissue.

Counted from cysteine to phenylalanine, this CDR3 has 16 amino acids. Only CDR3 DNA remains: 48 bases, in frame from the first base. Study-wide conclusions, independent of this receptor: The findings reflected association rather than direct causation, and larger cohorts with long-term follow-up and longitudinal biopsies were considered necessary. Because every patient came from Japan and China, how well the results apply to Western populations was uncertain. The highest top T cell clone frequencies were observed in normal lung, and a progressive decrease in top T cell clone frequencies appeared to occur from AAH through AIS, MIA and invasive adenocarcinoma. KRAS-mutant nodules showed the highest T cell clonality compared with EGFR-mutant or double wild-type lesions. Normal lung showed the highest clonality, whereas later-stage lesions appeared to have higher T cell density and diversity but lower clonality.

Using the immunoSEQ hsTCRbeta Kit, TCR beta CDR3 regions were sequenced from DNA. Per the source publication's procedure: TCR sequencing data were analysed with the ImmunoSEQ Analyzer. T cell clonality was defined as 1 minus Pielou's evenness, calculated on productive rearrangements. T cell diversity was measured with the inverse Simpson index on productive templates. T cell density was defined as TCR beta template counts normalized to usable DNA, with usable DNA estimated by amplifying and sequencing housekeeping genes. Two-sided Kruskal-Wallis tests were used to compare TCR metrics between histologic stages. The source is immuneACCESS, and TCRdb retained only in-frame sequences with V and J called. Part of the clones is not carried over; for the studies checked, unresolved V genes explain less than half of this, and the remainder is unexplained. V and J calls and clone size are as listed in that table; D and trimming were resolved from the DNA. Here the sample has around 4,000 clones; roughly 84% occur a single time. The ten largest account for 2.5% to 3.5% of the sample.

The chain was built from TRBV21-1 and TRBJ2-7; no DNA check was done on the table's D call, TRBD2. TRBV21-1 is a recognized pseudogene. The sequencing sample was made of FFPE minimally invasive lung adenocarcinoma tissue. According to the study, the label for this sample's cell subset or site signals: micro-invasive lung adenocarcinoma (MIA). This TCR derives from a person between 65 and 79 years old with lung adenocarcinoma. The DNA sequence is as follows: TGTGCCAGCAGCAAAATAAGGCTAGTAATCAGATACGAGCAGTACTTC. Its translation is CASSKIRLVIRYEQYF.